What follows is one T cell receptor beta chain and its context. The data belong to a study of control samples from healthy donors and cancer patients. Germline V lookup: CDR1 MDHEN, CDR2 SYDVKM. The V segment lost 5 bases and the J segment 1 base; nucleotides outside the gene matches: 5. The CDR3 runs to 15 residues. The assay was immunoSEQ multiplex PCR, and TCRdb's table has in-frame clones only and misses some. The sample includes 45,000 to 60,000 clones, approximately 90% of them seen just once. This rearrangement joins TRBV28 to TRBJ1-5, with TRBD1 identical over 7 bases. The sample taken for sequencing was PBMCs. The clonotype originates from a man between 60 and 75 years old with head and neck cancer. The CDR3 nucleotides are TGTGCCAGCAGTCCCCCACAGGGGAGCAATCAGCCCCAGCATTTT. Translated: CASSPPQGSNQPQHF. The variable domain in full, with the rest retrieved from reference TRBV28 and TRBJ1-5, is DVKVTQSSRYLVKRTGEKVFLECVQDMDHENMFWYRQDPGLGLRLIYFSYDVKMKEKGDIPEGYSVSREKKERFSLILESASTNQTSMYLCASSPPQGSNQPQHFGDGTRLSIL.